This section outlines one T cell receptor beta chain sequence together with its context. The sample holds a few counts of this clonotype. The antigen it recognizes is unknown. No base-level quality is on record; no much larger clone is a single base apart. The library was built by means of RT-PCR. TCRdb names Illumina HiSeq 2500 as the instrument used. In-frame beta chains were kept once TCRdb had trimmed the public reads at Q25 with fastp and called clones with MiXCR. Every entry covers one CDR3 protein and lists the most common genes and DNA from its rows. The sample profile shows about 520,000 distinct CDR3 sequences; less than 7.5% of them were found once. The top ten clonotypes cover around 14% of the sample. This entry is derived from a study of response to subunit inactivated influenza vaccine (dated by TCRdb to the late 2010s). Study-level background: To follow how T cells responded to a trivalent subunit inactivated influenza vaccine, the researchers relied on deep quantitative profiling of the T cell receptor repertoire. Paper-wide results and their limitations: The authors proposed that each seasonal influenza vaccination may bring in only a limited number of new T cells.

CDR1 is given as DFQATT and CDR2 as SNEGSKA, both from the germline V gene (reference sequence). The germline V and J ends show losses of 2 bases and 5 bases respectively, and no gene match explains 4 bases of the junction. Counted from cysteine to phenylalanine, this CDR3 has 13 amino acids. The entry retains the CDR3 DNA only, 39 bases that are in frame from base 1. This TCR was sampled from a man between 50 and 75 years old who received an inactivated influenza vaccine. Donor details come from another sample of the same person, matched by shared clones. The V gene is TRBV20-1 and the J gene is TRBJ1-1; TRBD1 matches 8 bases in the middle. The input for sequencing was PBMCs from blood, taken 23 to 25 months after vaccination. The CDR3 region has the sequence CSARQGARTEAFF. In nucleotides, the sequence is TGCAGTGCTAGACAGGGGGCAAGGACTGAAGCTTTCTTT.